Listed here are 12 T cell receptor beta chains from one sample, sequenced in a study of blood T cell repertoires in COVID-19. Some clones are missing from TCRdb's copy, which holds only in-frame ones; the method was immunoSEQ multiplex PCR. The data contain about 300,000 clones, roughly nine tenths of them seen just once; the ten biggest clones take up roughly 3%. Sequencing was performed on PBMCs or T cells enriched from blood (not recorded which). These receptors were obtained from a woman aged 18-30 years who had recovered from COVID-19.

This rearrangement joins TRBV6-1 to TRBJ2-7; TRBD1 might be the D (5 bases). Germline V gives CDR1 MNHNS, CDR2 SASEGT. The CDR3 runs 14 residues. Trimming removed 3 bases at V and 0 bases at J, with 9 bases between. The CDR3 DNA is TGTGCCAGCAGTGACGGCAGGGCCTCCTACGAGCAGTACTTC. It yields the protein CASSDGRASYEQYF.

The chain joins TRBV10-2 to TRBJ1-1; 9 bases line up with TRBD1. CDR1 is WSHSY, CDR2 SAAADI, per germline. V lost 6 bases to trimming and J lost 5 bases; unmatched junction nucleotides: 16. This CDR3 region has 17 residues. This chain's CDR3 is CASSRPDRGARGTEAFF. CDR3 in DNA: TGCGCCAGCAGCAGGCCCGACAGGGGGGCGAGGGGGACTGAAGCTTTCTTT.

The V gene is TRBV3-1 (or the pseudogene TRBV3-2), the J gene TRBJ2-1, with D perhaps TRBD2 (6 bases). In germline, CDR1 is LGHDT, CDR2 YNNKEL (reference sequence). This CDR3 region has 15 residues. V gave up 1 base and J gave up 6 bases, with 13 bases separating them. In nucleotides, the CDR3 is TGTGCCAGCAGCCAAGCGCCTAGCGTAGGCAATGAGCAGTTCTTC. This sequence encodes CASSQAPSVGNEQFF.

This clone has just a few counts. V is TRBV24-1 and J is TRBJ2-1, with 8 bases identical to TRBD2. The CDR3 sequence is 18 residues long. CDR1 and CDR2 from the germline V gene are KGHDR and SFDVKD. V lost 4 bases and J lost 7; bases outside the gene matches: 17. CDR3: CATSDDTAGTRVLNEQFF. The CDR3 nucleotides read TGTGCCACCAGTGACGACACAGCCGGGACTAGGGTTCTAAATGAGCAGTTCTTC.

This clone has a single count. Here the CDR3 DNA reads TGTGCCAGCAGCCAAGATCCAGGGGGCTTGGGAGAGACCCAGTACTTC. Protein: CASSQDPGGLGETQYF. This rearrangement joins TRBV3-1 (or the pseudogene TRBV3-2) to TRBJ2-5; 8 nucleotides match TRBD1. CDR3 length: 16 residues. V lost 0 bases, J lost 4 bases, and 7 bases stayed unmatched. CDR1 is LGHDT and CDR2 is YNNKEL in the germline V gene (reference sequence).

The chain links TRBV30 to TRBJ1-1, with 7 bases that match TRBD1. The junction had 5 bases not matched to a gene; V was cut back by 4 bases and J by 3 bases. Germline V gene sequence: CDR1 GTSNPN, CDR2 SVGIG (reference sequence). This CDR3 is 13 amino acids long. CDR3 DNA sequence: TGTGCCTGGACAGGGGGGATGGACACTGAAGCTTTCTTT. This gives the protein CAWTGGMDTEAFF.

The CDR3 loop reads CASSVAALGNTIYF. CDR3 DNA: TGTGCCAGCAGCGTTGCAGCGTTAGGAAACACCATATATTTT. The V call is TRBV9, the J call TRBJ1-3; D uncertain. Per the germline V gene, CDR1 is SGDLS and CDR2 is YYNGEE. The CDR3 covers 14 residues. The V end lost 2 bases, the J end lost 4 bases, and 10 bases lay between the germline ends.

V usage is TRBV7-2 and J usage is TRBJ2-7, with D possibly matching TRBD2 (5 bases). Germline V gene data show CDR1 as SGHTA and CDR2 as FQGNSA. V shed 2 bases and J shed 2 bases, with 10 bases lying between them. The CDR3 contains 14 residues. The CDR3 spells CASSLRADPYEQYF. The DNA of the CDR3 is TGTGCCAGCAGCTTACGAGCGGACCCCTACGAGCAGTACTTC.

This chain joins TRBV7-9 and TRBJ2-7; 8 bases are a match to TRBD1. The CDR3 contains 15 residues. Germline V gene lookup returns CDR1 SEHNR and CDR2 FQNEAQ (reference sequence). V lost 3 bases to trimming and J lost 2 bases; unmatched junction nucleotides: 6. The CDR3 sequence: CASSLSGGGPYEQYF. CDR3 coding DNA: TGTGCCAGCAGCTTGTCAGGGGGCGGACCCTACGAGCAGTACTTC.

V and J are TRBV4-3 and TRBJ2-6; TRBD2 agrees at 11 bases. V lost 4 bases and J lost 0; bases outside the gene matches: 11. The CDR3 is made up of 20 amino acids. The germline gives CDR1 LGHNA, CDR2 YSLEER. The CDR3 sequence is CASSPYASGGTSSGANVLTF. CDR3 nucleotide sequence: TGCGCCAGCAGCCCATACGCTAGCGGGGGGACAAGCTCTGGGGCCAACGTCCTGACTTTC.

The CDR3 bases are TGTGCCATTGATGGGACTAGCGGGAGTGGGCGCACAGATACGCAGTATTTT. It yields the protein CAIDGTSGSGRTDTQYF. The V and J genes are TRBV10-3 and TRBJ2-3; 14 nucleotides match TRBD2. J gave up 1 base and V 9 bases, and 9 bases lay outside the gene matches. Germline CDR1 is ENHRY and CDR2 is SYGVKD. The CDR3 covers 17 residues.

The rearrangement uses TRBV2 and TRBJ1-6; D remains unclear. V was clipped by 7 bases and J by 0 bases, with 25 bases between them. The germline gives CDR1 SNHLY, CDR2 FYNNEI. CDR3 length equals 20 residues. The CDR3 region is CASTLDFEASISSYNSPLHF. The CDR3 nucleotides are TGTGCCAGCACCTTGGATTTTGAGGCATCGATAAGCTCCTATAATTCACCCCTCCACTTT.